Listed here are 6 T cell receptor beta chains from one sample, sequenced in a study of shared clonotypes between healthy human individuals. Some clones are missing from TCRdb's copy, which holds only in-frame ones; the method was immunoSEQ multiplex PCR. The sample has approximately 1,500,000 clones; 95% to 99% are singletons. The sample consisted of naive CD4+ T cells sorted from blood. As for subset: CD45RA+ positively selected. These TCRs come from a young man in good health.

This chain joins TRBV5-4 and TRBJ2-3, with 7 positions matching TRBD2. Losses at the gene ends were 4 bases for V and 5 bases for J; bases not matched to a gene: 10. This CDR3 is 15 amino acids long. From germline, CDR1 is SGHNT and CDR2 YYREEE (reference sequence). CDR3 protein: CASSLYGLVRDTQYF. The CDR3 DNA reads TGTGCCAGCAGCCTCTACGGACTAGTTAGAGATACGCAGTATTTT.

V and J are TRBV5-1 and TRBJ1-1; the D gene is possibly TRBD1 (5 bases). The V end was cut by 0 bases, the J end by 8 bases, with 17 bases between. This CDR3 contains 15 residues. Germline CDR1 and CDR2: SGHRS and YFSETQ. The CDR3 is CASSLVGGEGAEAFF. Written as DNA, the CDR3 is TGCGCCAGCAGCTTGGTTGGGGGAGAAGGGGCCGAAGCTTTCTTT.

The CDR3 here is CAITEQGVGNTIYF. The CDR3 region has the DNA TGTGCCATCACTGAACAGGGGGTCGGAAACACCATATATTTT. This sequence joins TRBV10-3 and TRBJ1-3; 8 nucleotides align to TRBD1. In germline, CDR1 is ENHRY, CDR2 SYGVKD. V lost 7 bases to trimming and J lost 4 bases; unmatched junction nucleotides: 6. The CDR3 loop spans 14 amino acids.

The rearrangement joins TRBV19 to TRBJ2-7; D is ambiguous. Looked up from germline, CDR1 is LNHDA and CDR2 is SQIVND (reference sequence). The CDR3 totals 9 residues. V lost 11 bases, J lost 5 bases, and 7 bases lay in between. The CDR3 sequence is CAVGNEQYF. In DNA, the CDR3 is TGTGCCGTGGGGAACGAGCAGTACTTC. Drawing the rest from reference TRBV19 and TRBJ2-7, the complete variable domain is DGGITQSPKYLFRKEGQNVTLSCEQNLNHDAMYWYRQDPGQGLRLIYYSQIVNDFQKGDIAEGYSVSREKKESFPLTVTSAQKNPTAFYLCAVGNEQYFGPGTRLTVT.

The J gene is TRBJ1-2, the V gene TRBV6-1; the D gene is possibly TRBD1 (5 bases). CDR1 MNHNS and CDR2 SASEGT come from the germline V gene. The V gene lost 2 bases and the J gene lost 0 bases, with 13 bases spanning the gap. This CDR3 comprises 16 residues. DNA for the CDR3: TGTGCCAGCAGTGAATTAGGGACCGAGGCTAACTATGGCTACACCTTC. It codes for CASSELGTEANYGYTF.

This CDR3 is CASSQSGSSYEQYF. CDR3 DNA: TGCGCCAGCAGTCAGAGCGGGAGTAGCTACGAGCAGTACTTC. The chain has TRBV23-1 and TRBJ2-7; 8 bases align to TRBD2. TRBV23-1 is given ORF status, its function remaining uncertain. This CDR3 comprises 14 residues. The V and J ends lost 3 bases and 3 bases, in that order; junction bases with no gene match: 4.